Reported below is one T cell receptor beta chain. This sample stems from a study of blood T cell repertoires in COVID-19. Sequencing used immunoSEQ multiplex PCR; TCRdb keeps in-frame clones, though not all of them. Seen here are 150,000 to 200,000 clones, 81% observed once, and the top ten hold 10% to 15%. V lost 5 bases, J lost 6 bases, and 16 bases stayed unmatched. Germline V lookup: CDR1 MNHEY, CDR2 SMNVEV (reference sequence). The CDR3 runs to 18 residues. The clonotype originates from a woman of 80 years or more with COVID-19, enrolled during active disease. The gene calls are TRBV27 and TRBJ1-6; TRBD1 agrees at 7 bases. Source material: peripheral blood. The CDR3 is CASSARQGTLAGNSPLHF. The DNA of the CDR3 is TGTGCCAGCAGTGCTCGACAGGGAACGCTTGCGGGTAATTCACCCCTCCACTTT.